One and the same sample provided the 14 T cell receptor beta chains below, sequenced in a study of cytomegalovirus exposure and HLA in healthy donors. Vbeta (60) and Jbeta (13) primers were used in the PCR. Sequencing was performed with immunoSEQ multiplex PCR; in TCRdb, only in-frame clones are kept and a portion is missing. The data hold around 150,000 clones, with roughly 9.6% observed a single time. Sequencing input: PBMCs. The source is a woman between 40 and 50 years old in good health and CMV-seropositive.

This clone was observed a few times. At one end, the junction sequence differs from germline, possibly due to a read error. J is TRBJ1-2 and V is TRBV20-1; the D gene is possibly TRBD1 (5 bases). Germline CDR1 DFQATT, CDR2 SNEGSKA (reference sequence). The CDR3 has 11 residues. DNA for the CDR3: TGCAGTGCTAAGGGGAACTATGGCTATACCTTC. Translation gives CSAKGNYGYTF.

The chain couples TRBV18 to TRBJ1-1; 7 bases fit TRBD1. V trimming: 1 base; J trimming: 1 base; junction bases outside the gene matches: 6. CDR3 length: 16 amino acids. In germline, CDR1 is KGHSH, CDR2 LQKENI. CDR3 sequence reads: CASSPLRGQKNTEAFF. The CDR3 coding sequence is TGTGCCAGCTCACCACTGAGGGGGCAAAAGAACACTGAAGCTTTCTTT.

This clone came up a few times. The chain carries TRBV11-2 and TRBJ2-7, with a tentative D call TRBD1 (5 bases). Germline CDR1 and CDR2: SGHAT and FQNNGV. Trimming removed 3 bases at V and 0 bases at J, with 24 bases between. CDR3 length: 19 amino acids. The CDR3, as DNA: TGTGCCAGCAGCTTCACCTTTTCCTTCCACAGCAGGGACTCCTACGAGCAGTACTTC. Its translation is CASSFTFSFHSRDSYEQYF.

The table lists this clone with a few counts. The chain employs TRBV2 and TRBJ2-5; 11 bases match TRBD2. CDR3 size: 16 residues. The germline gives CDR1 SNHLY, CDR2 FYNNEI. The ends lost 4 bases at V and 2 bases at J; junction bases unmatched: 6. CDR3 residues: CASSVGLAGGQETQYF. CDR3 sequence (DNA): TGTGCCAGCAGTGTGGGGCTAGCGGGGGGACAAGAGACCCAGTACTTC.

The chain employs TRBV5-1 and TRBJ2-5; TRBD1 matches 9 bases. This CDR3 is built from 14 residues. V was clipped by 2 bases and J by 4 bases; unmatched bases: 3. CDR1 is SGHRS and CDR2 is YFSETQ in the germline V gene. The CDR3 coding sequence is TGCGCCAGCAGCTTAGGACAGGGGAGAGAGACCCAGTACTTC. Protein: CASSLGQGRETQYF.

The V gene is TRBV5-1, the J gene TRBJ2-2; 7 positions agree with TRBD1. The germline V gene encodes CDR1 SGHRS and CDR2 YFSETQ. The length of the CDR3 is 15 residues. V shed 4 bases and J 1 base; nucleotides not matched to a gene: 4. CDR3: CASSLRTGNTGELFF. The DNA of the CDR3 is TGCGCCAGCAGCCTACGGACAGGGAACACCGGGGAGCTGTTTTTT.

This clone was recorded a few times. The J gene is TRBJ2-7, the V gene TRBV4-3, with D possibly being TRBD1 (7 bases). CDR3 length equals 15 residues. Germline CDR1 is LGHNA and CDR2 is YSLEER. The V and J ends lost 1 base and 2 bases respectively, with 12 bases between them. As DNA, the CDR3 is TGCGCCAGCAGCCAAGGACAGGGAGGCGCCTACGAGCAGTACTTC. It specifies CASSQGQGGAYEQYF.

The chain links TRBV4-2 to TRBJ2-5; tentatively, D is TRBD2 (6 bases). Germline loops: CDR1 LGHNA, CDR2 YNFKEQ. V lost 0 bases and J lost 2, with 13 bases in between. The CDR3 has 16 residues. CDR3 nucleotides: TGTGCCAGCAGCCAAGATCTCGGGACTGGACAAGAGACCCAGTACTTC. It encodes CASSQDLGTGQETQYF.

The chain uses TRBV28 and TRBJ1-1, with 9 bases identical to TRBD1. CDR3 size: 14 residues. Germline CDR1 reads MDHEN; CDR2 reads SYDVKM. V was pared by 6 bases and J by 8 bases, with 10 bases of the junction left unmatched. The CDR3 DNA sequence: TGTGCCAGCAGCTCTCTCACAGGGGGCGACGAAGCTTTCTTT. The encoded protein is CASSSLTGGDEAFF.

DNA for the CDR3: TGTGCCAGCAGCCCTACCCAAGGGACAGGGGGGACTGAAGCTTTCTTT. It encodes CASSPTQGTGGTEAFF. V is TRBV5-4 and J is TRBJ1-1, with 11 bases aligning to TRBD1. In germline, CDR1 is SGHNT, CDR2 YYREEE (reference sequence). Germline trimming cut 4 bases from V and 5 bases from J; bases unmatched to any gene: 10. The CDR3 is made up of 16 amino acids.

The chain couples TRBV15 to TRBJ2-2, with a possible D match to TRBD1 (5 bases). This CDR3 is built from 15 residues. Germline lookup yields CDR1 LNHNV and CDR2 YYDKDF (reference sequence). V lost 2 bases and J lost 5, with 12 bases in between. Written as DNA, the CDR3 is TGTGCCACCAGCAGAAAAGAAAGGGGTACCGGGGAGCTGTTTTTT. It specifies CATSRKERGTGELFF.

This chain connects TRBV19 to TRBJ1-6, with 9 bases that match TRBD1. The CDR3 sequence is 16 residues long. V lost 0 bases to trimming and J lost 7 bases; unmatched junction nucleotides: 4. Germline V gene lookup returns CDR1 LNHDA and CDR2 SQIVND (reference sequence). CDR3 nucleotide sequence: TGTGCCAGTAGTATAGAGACAGGACAGGGGAATTCACCCCTCCACTTT. Translation: CASSIETGQGNSPLHF.

This clone came up a few times. This rearrangement joins TRBV9 to TRBJ1-6; 7 bases agree with TRBD1. V gave up 3 bases and J gave up 8 bases; unmatched junction bases: 8. CDR1 is SGDLS and CDR2 is YYNGEE in the germline V gene. The length of the CDR3 is 15 residues. CDR3 sequence (DNA): TGTGCCAGCAGCGCCGGCGGGCAGGGGGATTCACCCCTCCACTTT. Amino acids: CASSAGGQGDSPLHF.

This clone was counted a few times. V gene TRBV4-3 combines with J gene TRBJ1-6, with 9 bases fitting TRBD1. J gave up 6 bases and V 4 bases, and 4 bases lay outside the gene matches. The germline gives CDR1 LGHNA, CDR2 YSLEER. This CDR3 is built from 15 residues. The CDR3 DNA follows: TGCGCCAGCAGCCGGGACAGGGACTTTAATTCACCCCTCCACTTT. Amino acids: CASSRDRDFNSPLHF.